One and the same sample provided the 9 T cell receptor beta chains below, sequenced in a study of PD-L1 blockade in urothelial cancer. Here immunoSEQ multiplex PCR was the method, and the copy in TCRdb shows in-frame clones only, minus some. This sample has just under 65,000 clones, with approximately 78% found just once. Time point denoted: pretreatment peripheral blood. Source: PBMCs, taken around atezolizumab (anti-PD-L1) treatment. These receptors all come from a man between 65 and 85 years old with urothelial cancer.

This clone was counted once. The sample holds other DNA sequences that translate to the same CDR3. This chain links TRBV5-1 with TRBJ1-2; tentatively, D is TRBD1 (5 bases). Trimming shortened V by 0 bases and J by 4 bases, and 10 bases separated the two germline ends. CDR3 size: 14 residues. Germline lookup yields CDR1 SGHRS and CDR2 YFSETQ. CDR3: CASSLAGGSYGYTF. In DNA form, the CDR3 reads TGCGCCAGCAGCTTGGCGGGGGGTTCCTATGGCTACACCTTC.

CDR3 DNA sequence: TGCGCCAGCAGCCCCCCCCTAGGATCCGACGAGCAGTACTTC. It encodes CASSPPLGSDEQYF. The chain carries TRBV5-1 and TRBJ2-7; D is unresolved. This CDR3 has 14 residues. V was trimmed by 4 bases and J by 5 bases, leaving 16 bases between them. Germline loops: CDR1 SGHRS, CDR2 YFSETQ.

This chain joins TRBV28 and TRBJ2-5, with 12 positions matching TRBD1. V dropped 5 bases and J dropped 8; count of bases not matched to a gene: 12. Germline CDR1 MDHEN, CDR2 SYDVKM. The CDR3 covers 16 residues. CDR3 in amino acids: CASSAPKPGQGATQYF. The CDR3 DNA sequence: TGTGCCAGCAGTGCCCCTAAACCGGGACAGGGGGCTACCCAGTACTTC.

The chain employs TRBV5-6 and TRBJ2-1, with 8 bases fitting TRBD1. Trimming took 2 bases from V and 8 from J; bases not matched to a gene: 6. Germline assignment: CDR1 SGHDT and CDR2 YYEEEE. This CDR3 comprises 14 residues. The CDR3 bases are TGTGCCAGCAGCTTAAGACAGGGGCTCGATGAGCAGTTCTTC. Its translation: CASSLRQGLDEQFF.

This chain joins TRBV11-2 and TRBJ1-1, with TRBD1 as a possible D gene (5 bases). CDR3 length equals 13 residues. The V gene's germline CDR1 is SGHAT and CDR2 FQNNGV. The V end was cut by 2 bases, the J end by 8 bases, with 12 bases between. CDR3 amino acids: CASSLRPGEEAFF. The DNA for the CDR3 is TGTGCCAGCAGCTTACGGCCGGGGGAGGAAGCTTTCTTT.

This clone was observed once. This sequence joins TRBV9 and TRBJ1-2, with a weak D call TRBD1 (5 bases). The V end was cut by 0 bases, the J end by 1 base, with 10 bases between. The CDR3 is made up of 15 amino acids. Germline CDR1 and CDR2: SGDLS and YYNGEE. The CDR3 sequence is CASSVGPRDNYGYTF. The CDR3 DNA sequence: TGTGCCAGCAGCGTAGGCCCCAGGGATAACTATGGCTACACCTTC.

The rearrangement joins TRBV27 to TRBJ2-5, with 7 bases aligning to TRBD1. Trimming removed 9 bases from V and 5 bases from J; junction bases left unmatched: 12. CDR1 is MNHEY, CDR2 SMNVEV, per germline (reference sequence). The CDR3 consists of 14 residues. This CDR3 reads CASQNTGVGETQYF. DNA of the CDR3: TGTGCCAGTCAAAATACAGGGGTAGGGGAGACCCAGTACTTC.

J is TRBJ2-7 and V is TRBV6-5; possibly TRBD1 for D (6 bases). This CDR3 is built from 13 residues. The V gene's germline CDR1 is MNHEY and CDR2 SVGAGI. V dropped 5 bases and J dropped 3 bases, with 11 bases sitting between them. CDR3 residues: CASSPRGIYEQYF. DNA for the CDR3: TGTGCCAGCAGTCCAAGGGGGATCTACGAGCAGTACTTC.

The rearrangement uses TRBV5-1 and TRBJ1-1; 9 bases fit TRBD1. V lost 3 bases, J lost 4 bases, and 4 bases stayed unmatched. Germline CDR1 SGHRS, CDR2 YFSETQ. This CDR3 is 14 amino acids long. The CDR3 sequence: CASSWGQGLTEAFF. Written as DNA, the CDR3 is TGCGCCAGCAGCTGGGGACAGGGACTCACTGAAGCTTTCTTT. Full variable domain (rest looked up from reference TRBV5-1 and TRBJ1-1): KAGVTQTPRYLIKTRGQQVTLSCSPISGHRSVSWYQQTPGQGLQFLFEYFSETQRNKGNFPGRFSGRQFSNSRSEMNVSTLELGDSALYLCASSWGQGLTEAFFGQGTRLTVV.